Presented here are 15 T cell receptor beta chains from one specimen sequenced in a study of cytomegalovirus exposure and HLA in healthy donors. Primers for the PCR totalled 60 Vbeta and 13 Jbeta. Only in-frame clones appear in the TCRdb table, and some are missing; sequencing was by immunoSEQ multiplex PCR. The sample includes 140,000 to 150,000 clones, 65% to 80% of them seen just once. The source material was PBMCs. These receptors all stem from a man aged 30 to 39 in good health and CMV-seronegative.

J is TRBJ2-7 and V is TRBV19; TRBD1 is a possible D gene (5 bases). The V end lost 5 bases, the J end lost 1 base, and 12 bases lay between the germline ends. The CDR3 extends over 14 amino acids. Germline CDR1 LNHDA, CDR2 SQIVND (reference sequence). The CDR3 bases are TGTGCCAGTAGTCCTATGACAGCATCCTACGAGCAGTACTTC. This codes for CASSPMTASYEQYF.

The chain has TRBV29-1 and TRBJ1-3; D gene ambiguous. Per the germline V gene, CDR1 is SQVTM and CDR2 is ANQGSEA. V was trimmed by 0 bases and J by 4 bases, leaving 4 bases between them. The CDR3 contains 12 residues. CDR3 amino acids: CSVEDGGNTIYF. CDR3 nucleotides: TGCAGCGTTGAAGACGGGGGAAACACCATATATTTT. The full variable domain, with the rest looked up from reference TRBV29-1 and TRBJ1-3, is SAVISQKPSRDICQRGTSLTIQCQVDSQVTMMFWYRQQPGQSLTLIATANQGSEATYESGFVIDKFPISRPNLTFSTLTVSNMSPEDSSIYLCSVEDGGNTIYFGEGSWLTVV.

V is TRBV5-1 and J is TRBJ1-1; 7 bases match TRBD1. CDR3 length: 13 amino acids. Germline V gene data show CDR1 as SGHRS and CDR2 as YFSETQ. The junction had 7 bases not matched to a gene; V was cut back by 6 bases and J by 5 bases. The CDR3 DNA follows: TGCGCCAGCACCGTACAGGGGAGGACTGAAGCTTTCTTT. This codes for CASTVQGRTEAFF.

This rearrangement joins TRBV7-2 to TRBJ1-2; 10 nucleotides agree with TRBD1. CDR1 and CDR2 (germline): SGHTA, FQGNSA. The CDR3 length is 15 residues. Trimming took 1 base from V and 5 from J; bases not matched to a gene: 4. CDR3 coding DNA: TGTGCCAGCAGCTTAGACAGGACAGGGGGGTATGGCTACACCTTC. Amino acids: CASSLDRTGGYGYTF.

The V call is TRBV9, the J call TRBJ2-1; D is uncertain. From germline, CDR1 is SGDLS and CDR2 YYNGEE. Trimming stripped 1 base from V and 6 bases from J, with 8 bases between. The CDR3 sequence is 13 residues long. CDR3 nucleotide sequence: TGTGCCAGCAGCGTAACCCCGGGCAATGAGCAGTTCTTC. Its protein is CASSVTPGNEQFF. Together with reference TRBV9 and TRBJ2-1, the CDR3 gives the full variable domain: DSGVTQTPKHLITATGQRVTLRCSPRSGDLSVYWYQQSLDQGLQFLIQYYNGEERAKGNILERFSAQQFPDLHSELNLSSLELGDSALYFCASSVTPGNEQFFGPGTRLTVL.

On this clone: The identical CDR3 is also encoded by other nucleotide sequences in the sample. This chain joins TRBV11-2 and TRBJ1-6; D is perhaps TRBD1 (6 bases). V gave up 0 bases and J gave up 9 bases, with 6 bases separating them. Germline CDR1 and CDR2: SGHAT and FQNNGV. The CDR3 is 13 residues long. The DNA for the CDR3 is TGTGCCAGCAGCTTAGACAGGGGTTCACCCCTCCACTTT. Its protein product is CASSLDRGSPLHF. The complete variable domain, with remaining parts taken from reference TRBV11-2 and TRBJ1-6, reads EAGVAQSPRYKIIEKRQSVAFWCNPISGHATLYWYQQILGQGPKLLIQFQNNGVVDDSQLPKDRFSAERLKGVDSTLKIQPAKLEDSAVYLCASSLDRGSPLHFGNGTRLTVT.

The chain employs TRBV7-2 and TRBJ1-6; TRBD1 agrees at 9 bases. Germline-derived CDR1 and CDR2 are SGHTA and FQGNSA. The CDR3 covers 15 residues. The V segment lost 5 bases and the J segment 6 bases; nucleotides outside the gene matches: 5. The CDR3 region is CASSGTGGFNSPLHF. In DNA form, the CDR3 reads TGTGCCAGCAGCGGTACAGGGGGCTTTAATTCACCCCTCCACTTT.

This chain links TRBV5-1 with TRBJ2-7, with 8 bases that match TRBD1. The CDR3 contains 15 residues. After removal of 5 bases from V and 4 bases from J, the junction contained 11 bases not matched to a gene. The V gene's germline CDR1 is SGHRS and CDR2 YFSETQ. CDR3: CASSFLQGDPYEQYF. The CDR3 coding sequence is TGCGCCAGCAGTTTCTTACAGGGGGACCCTTACGAGCAGTACTTC.

The genes are TRBV6-5 and TRBJ2-1; the match to TRBD2 covers 7 bases. The length of the CDR3 is 15 residues. The V and J ends lost 0 bases and 2 bases, in that order; junction bases with no gene match: 1. CDR1 is MNHEY, CDR2 SVGAGI, per germline. DNA for the CDR3: TGTGCCAGCAGTTACTCTGGGACTACCTACAATGAGCAGTTCTTC. This encodes CASSYSGTTYNEQFF.

This clone was detected only a few times. The rearrangement joins TRBV28 to TRBJ1-5; 9 bases are a match to TRBD1. After removal of 6 bases from V and 7 bases from J, the junction contained 10 bases not matched to a gene. In germline, CDR1 is MDHEN, CDR2 SYDVKM. The CDR3 covers 15 residues. The DNA of the CDR3 is TGTGCCAGCAGACTCGGGACAGGGTTCAGACAGCCCCAGCATTTT. It translates to CASRLGTGFRQPQHF.

J is TRBJ2-6 and V is TRBV5-1; D is unclear. V gave up 4 bases and J gave up 2 bases, with 10 bases separating them. Germline V gene lookup returns CDR1 SGHRS and CDR2 YFSETQ. CDR3 length equals 15 residues. Here the CDR3 DNA reads TGCGCCAGCAGCGCGCGGCCCGCTGGGGCCAACGTCCTGACTTTC. Amino acid sequence: CASSARPAGANVLTF.

This chain uses TRBV19 with TRBJ2-5, with a possible D match to TRBD1 (6 bases). The J call may be faulty, since TRBJ2-7 better matches the DNA end. CDR1 and CDR2 (germline): LNHDA, SQIVND (reference sequence). CDR3 length: 15 residues. The CDR3 DNA is TGTGCCAGTAGTCCTCGTGGACAGCGAACCTACGAGCAGTACTTC. This translates into CASSPRGQRTYEQYF.

The V call is TRBV29-1, the J call TRBJ1-2; TRBD1 agrees at 8 bases. In germline, CDR1 is SQVTM, CDR2 ANQGSEA. This CDR3 region has 14 residues. After removal of 8 bases from V and 5 bases from J, the junction contained 13 bases not matched to a gene. The CDR3 loop reads CSPCRDRRQYGYTF. The CDR3 DNA follows: TGCAGCCCTTGCCGGGACAGGCGACAATATGGCTACACCTTC.

CDR3 DNA sequence: TGTGCCAGCAGCACCCCCTACAGGGGGGATACGCAGTATTTT. The encoded protein is CASSTPYRGDTQYF. The chain couples TRBV11-2 to TRBJ2-3; 8 bases are shared with TRBD1. CDR3 length equals 14 residues. Germline loops: CDR1 SGHAT, CDR2 FQNNGV. The junction had 7 bases not matched to a gene; V was cut back by 5 bases and J by 6 bases.

V and J are TRBV7-9 and TRBJ2-3; the D is unclear. Per germline, CDR1 SEHNR and CDR2 FQNEAQ (reference sequence). The CDR3 is 16 residues long. V lost 3 bases to trimming and J lost 0 bases, with 13 bases between them. The CDR3 here is CASSFTSSASTDTQYF. CDR3 DNA: TGTGCCAGCAGCTTCACATCCTCCGCTAGCACAGATACGCAGTATTTT.